The 13 T cell receptor beta chains listed next were all sequenced from one sample in a study of blood T cell repertoires in COVID-19. Sequencing was performed with immunoSEQ multiplex PCR; in TCRdb, only in-frame clones are kept and a portion is missing. The data contain 200,000 to 250,000 clones, roughly 81% of them singletons. The material sequenced was peripheral blood. The receptors derive from a woman in her fifties or sixties with active or convalescent COVID-19.

This chain joins TRBV12-3 or TRBV12-4 and TRBJ2-4; D unclear. The CDR3 extends over 12 amino acids. V lost 2 bases to trimming and J lost 12 bases, with 11 bases between them. The CDR3 loop reads CASSLRDSSQYF. The CDR3 DNA reads TGTGCCAGCAGTTTAAGAGATAGCAGTCAGTACTTC.

This clone was seen only a few times. V usage is TRBV28 and J usage is TRBJ1-2; 7 positions match TRBD1. Looked up from germline, CDR1 is MDHEN and CDR2 is SYDVKM. This CDR3 contains 15 residues. V gave up 4 bases and J gave up 6 bases; unmatched junction bases: 11. The CDR3 DNA reads as TGTGCCAGCAGTTATCCGACAGACAGGGTCCATGGCTACACCTTC. This codes for CASSYPTDRVHGYTF.

Points on this clone: A junction boundary mismatches the germline segment, possibly from a read error. The J gene is TRBJ1-1, the V gene TRBV6-1; TRBD1 is a possible D gene (6 bases). The germline CDR1 and CDR2 sequences are MNHNS and SASEGT. The CDR3 totals 15 residues. This chain's CDR3 is CASREGGRETTEAFF. CDR3 in DNA: TGTGCCAGCCGTGAAGGGGGGCGCGAGACGACTGAAGCTTTCTTT.

The sample holds one count of this clone. The chain carries TRBV20-1 and TRBJ1-5, with TRBD1 matching 8 bases. The junction had 11 bases not matched to a gene; V was cut back by 3 bases and J by 4 bases. The germline CDR1 and CDR2 sequences are DFQATT and SNEGSKA (reference sequence). There are 16 residues in the CDR3. CDR3 in amino acids: CSASEGTGSQNQPQHF. For the CDR3, the DNA is TGCAGTGCTAGTGAAGGGACAGGATCGCAAAATCAGCCCCAGCATTTT.

This chain links TRBV30 with TRBJ1-6; weak D call: TRBD1 (6 bases). Germline loops: CDR1 GTSNPN, CDR2 SVGIG (reference sequence). This CDR3 contains 14 residues. V was clipped by 4 bases and J by 10 bases, with 17 bases between them. The CDR3: CAWIADWGQSPLHF. The CDR3 DNA follows: TGTGCCTGGATCGCAGACTGGGGGCAGTCACCCCTCCACTTT.

This chain joins TRBV11-2 and TRBJ1-1; TRBD1 is a possible D gene (6 bases). The CDR3 consists of 14 residues. V dropped 5 bases and J dropped 2 bases, with 12 bases sitting between them. Germline V CDR1 and CDR2: SGHAT, FQNNGV. CDR3 sequence (DNA): TGTGCCAGCAGCATCAAACAGGGAAACACTGAAGCTTTCTTT. It translates to CASSIKQGNTEAFF.

The chain combines TRBV12-3 or TRBV12-4 with TRBJ1-1; D is undetermined. Trimming cost V 5 bases and J 2 bases, with 9 bases left between them. This CDR3 has 13 residues. Here the CDR3 reads CASSPRGNTEAFF. Written as DNA, the CDR3 is TGTGCCAGCAGTCCCCGGGGTAACACTGAAGCTTTCTTT.

The chain couples TRBV5-4 to TRBJ2-2; D not certain. CDR3 size: 15 residues. The germline V gene has CDR1 SGHNT and CDR2 YYREEE (reference sequence). With 1 base removed from V and 5 bases from J, the gap between germline ends came to 12 bases. This CDR3 reads CASSLRQRGTGELFF. In DNA form, the CDR3 reads TGTGCCAGCAGCTTGCGGCAGCGTGGGACCGGGGAGCTGTTTTTT.

To note about this clone: Other DNA sequences in the sample encode the same CDR3. The chain recombines TRBV6-5 with TRBJ2-1, with D maybe TRBD2 (5 bases). The germline V gene encodes CDR1 MNHEY and CDR2 SVGAGI. The CDR3 contains 15 residues. The V end lost 2 bases, the J end lost 0 bases, and 8 bases lay between the germline ends. The CDR3 protein is CASSYGRGSYNEQFF. In DNA, the CDR3 is TGTGCCAGCAGTTACGGACGGGGCTCCTACAATGAGCAGTTCTTC.

V is TRBV4-2 and J is TRBJ1-3, with D perhaps matching TRBD1 (5 bases). Trimming shortened V by 4 bases and J by 4 bases, and 17 bases separated the two germline ends. The CDR3 has 16 residues. Germline V gene lookup returns CDR1 LGHNA and CDR2 YNFKEQ. CDR3 loop: CASSPRTRVLGNTIYF. CDR3 DNA sequence: TGTGCCAGCAGCCCCCGAACCAGGGTTTTGGGAAACACCATATATTTT.

The sample holds a few counts of this clone. This same CDR3 is encoded by further DNA sequences in the sample. This chain joins TRBV27 and TRBJ1-5; D is uncertain. V was trimmed by 6 bases and J by 4 bases, leaving 7 bases between them. The germline CDR1 and CDR2 sequences are MNHEY and SMNVEV (reference sequence). This CDR3 is 12 amino acids long. In DNA, the CDR3 is TGTGCCAGCAGGAGAGGTAATCAGCCCCAGCATTTT. Its protein product is CASRRGNQPQHF.

J is TRBJ2-7 and V is TRBV28; 7 positions agree with TRBD1. This CDR3 is 14 amino acids long. Germline trimming cut 5 bases from V and 0 bases from J; bases unmatched to any gene: 4. The germline gives CDR1 MDHEN, CDR2 SYDVKM. CDR3 nucleotides: TGTGCCAGCAGTGGGACAGCCTCCTCCTACGAGCAGTACTTC. Translated, it gives CASSGTASSYEQYF.

The chain recombines TRBV7-8 with TRBJ2-2; D gene ambiguous. V was shortened by 5 bases and J by 5 bases, with 9 bases between the two germline ends. Germline loops: CDR1 SGHVS, CDR2 FQNEAQ. The CDR3 is made up of 13 amino acids. The CDR3 here is CASSTARTGELFF. In nucleotides, the CDR3 is TGTGCCAGCAGCACCGCCCGGACCGGGGAGCTGTTTTTT.